This T cell receptor (beta chain) is from a study of blood T cell repertoires in COVID-19. Germline lookup yields CDR1 SGHVS and CDR2 FQNEAQ. This CDR3 is built from 16 residues. Trimming took 0 bases from V and 4 from J; bases not matched to a gene: 5. One Seattle source followed patients from active infection through their disease course. In the study's own analysis: Reference gene primer amplification in the assay estimated nucleated cell counts. Profiling relied on immunoSEQ multiplex PCR, and the TCRdb table lists in-frame clones only, not all of them. The DNA was the basis for D and trimming; V, J and clone size are from that table. Among 55,000 to 70,000 clones listed, 88% were seen once.

This sequence joins TRBV7-8 and TRBJ2-3; TRBD1 agrees at 9 bases. Sequenced sample: peripheral blood. The origin of this receptor is a woman aged 60-75 years with COVID-19, enrolled during active disease. The CDR3 here is CASSLAGTGHADTQYF. The CDR3, as DNA: TGTGCCAGCAGCTTAGCAGGGACAGGGCACGCAGATACGCAGTATTTT.